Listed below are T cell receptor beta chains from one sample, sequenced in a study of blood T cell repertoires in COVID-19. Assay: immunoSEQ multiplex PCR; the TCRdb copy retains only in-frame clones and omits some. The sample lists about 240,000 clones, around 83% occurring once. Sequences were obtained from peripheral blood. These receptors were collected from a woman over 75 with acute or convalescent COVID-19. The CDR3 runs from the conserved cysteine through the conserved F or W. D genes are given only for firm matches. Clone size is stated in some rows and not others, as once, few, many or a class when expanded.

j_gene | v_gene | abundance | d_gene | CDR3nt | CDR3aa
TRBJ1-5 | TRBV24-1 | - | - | TGTGCCACCAGTGATTTAGGGAGGGGTCATCAGCCCCAGCATTTT | CATSDLGRGHQPQHF
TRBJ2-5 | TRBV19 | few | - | TGTGCCAGTAGTATAGTAGGGGAAGAGACCCAGTACTTC | CASSIVGEETQYF
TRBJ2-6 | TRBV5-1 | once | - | TGCGCCAGCAGCTCAATCGGAGATGCTGGGGCCAACGTCCTGACTTTC | CASSSIGDAGANVLTF
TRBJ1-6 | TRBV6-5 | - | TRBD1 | TGTGCCAGCAGAATGACAGGGTCGAATTCACCCCTCCACTTT | CASRMTGSNSPLHF
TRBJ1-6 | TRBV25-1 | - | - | TGTGCCAGCAGTGAATCAGCAGGGAGGGGCTCACCCCTCCACTTT | CASSESAGRGSPLHF
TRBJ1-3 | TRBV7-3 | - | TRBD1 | TGTGCCAGCAGCTTGTTCGGACAGGGTGCCGGAAACACCATATATTTT | CASSLFGQGAGNTIYF
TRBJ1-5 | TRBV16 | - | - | TGTGCCAGCAGCCAAACGCTAGGTAGCAATCAGCCCCAGCATTTT | CASSQTLGSNQPQHF
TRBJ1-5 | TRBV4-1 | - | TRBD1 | TGCGCCAGCAGCCAAGGACAGGGAGCCCAGCCCCAGCATTTT | CASSQGQGAQPQHF
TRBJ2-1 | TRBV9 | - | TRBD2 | TGTGCCAGCAGCGTAGTAGGCGCGGGGGGGCCCAGTGAGCAGTTCTTC | CASSVVGAGGPSEQFF
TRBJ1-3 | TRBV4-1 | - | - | TGCGCCAGCAGCCAAGACCGGGGGGCGCGTGGATCTGGAAACACCATATATTTT | CASSQDRGARGSGNTIYF